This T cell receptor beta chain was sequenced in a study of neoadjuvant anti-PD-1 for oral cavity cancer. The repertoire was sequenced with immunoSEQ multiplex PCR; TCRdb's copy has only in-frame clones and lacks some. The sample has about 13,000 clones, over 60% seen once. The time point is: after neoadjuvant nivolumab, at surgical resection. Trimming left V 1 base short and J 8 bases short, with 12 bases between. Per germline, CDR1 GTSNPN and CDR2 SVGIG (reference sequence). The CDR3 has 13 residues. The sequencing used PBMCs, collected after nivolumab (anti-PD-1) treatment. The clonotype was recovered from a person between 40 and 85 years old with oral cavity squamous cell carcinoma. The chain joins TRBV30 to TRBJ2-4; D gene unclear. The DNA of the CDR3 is TGTGCCTGGAGTGGGGCTGTGGAATACATTCAGTACTTC. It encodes CAWSGAVEYIQYF.